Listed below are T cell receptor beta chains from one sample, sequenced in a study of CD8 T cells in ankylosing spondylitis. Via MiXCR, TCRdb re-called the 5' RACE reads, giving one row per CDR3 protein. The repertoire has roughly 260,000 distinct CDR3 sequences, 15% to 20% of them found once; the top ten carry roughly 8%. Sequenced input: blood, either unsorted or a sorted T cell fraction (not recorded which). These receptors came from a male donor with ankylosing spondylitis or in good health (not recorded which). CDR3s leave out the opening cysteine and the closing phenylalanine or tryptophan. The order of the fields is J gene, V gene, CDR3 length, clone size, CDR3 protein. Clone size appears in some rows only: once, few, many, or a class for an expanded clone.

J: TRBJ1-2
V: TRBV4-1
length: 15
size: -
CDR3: ASSQDWAGVFNYGYT

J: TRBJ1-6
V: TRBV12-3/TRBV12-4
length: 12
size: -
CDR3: ASSQRQGNSPLH

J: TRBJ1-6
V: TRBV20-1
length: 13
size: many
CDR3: SADRAGPPNSPLH

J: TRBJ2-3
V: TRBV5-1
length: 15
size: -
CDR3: ASSWGLTGGDTDTQY

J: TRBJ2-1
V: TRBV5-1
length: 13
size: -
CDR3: ASSPRPSGDNEQF

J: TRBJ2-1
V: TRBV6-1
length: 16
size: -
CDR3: ASFSPGLAESSYNEQF

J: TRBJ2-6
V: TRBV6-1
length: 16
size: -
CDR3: ASSATTIQGAGANVLT

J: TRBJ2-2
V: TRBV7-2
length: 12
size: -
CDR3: ASGTSGSTGELF

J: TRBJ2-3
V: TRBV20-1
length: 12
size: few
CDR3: SARQTISTDTQY

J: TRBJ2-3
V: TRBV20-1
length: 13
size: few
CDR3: SARLTRAPGDTQY

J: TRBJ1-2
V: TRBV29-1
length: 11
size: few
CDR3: SVPDRVVDGYT

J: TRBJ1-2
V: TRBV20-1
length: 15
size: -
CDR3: SAVPDKSSEGSYGYT

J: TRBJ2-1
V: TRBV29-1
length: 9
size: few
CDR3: SGFSPNEQF

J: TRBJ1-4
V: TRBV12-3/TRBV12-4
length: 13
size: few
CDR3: ASSRTWSHNEKLF

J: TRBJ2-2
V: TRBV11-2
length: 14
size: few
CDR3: ASSPGGTGRTGELF